A selection of T cell receptor beta chains follows, all from one sample in a study of OX40 agonist ivuxolimab in advanced cancers. Libraries were prepared by immunoSEQ multiplex PCR; TCRdb keeps only in-frame clonotypes and omits some of them. The sample includes 50,000 to 55,000 clones, roughly 84% of them seen just once. This sample comprised CD4+ or CD8+ T cells sorted from blood, obtained in a trial of the OX40 agonist ivuxolimab. All receptors derive from an adult with an advanced solid tumor such as melanoma, head and neck, liver or kidney cancer. CDR3s include the opening cysteine and the closing phenylalanine or tryptophan. The D gene is left open where the match is weak. The size entry is marked missing in some rows and otherwise reads once, few, many or a size class.

DNA	CDR3	J	D	V	size
TGTGCCAGCAGCTTCGGACTAGCGGGAGGACCTACCGAGCAGTACTTC	CASSFGLAGGPTEQYF	TRBJ2-7	TRBD2	TRBV5-5	few
TGTGCCATCAGTGGAAGGCCGGGACAGGGACTTTCAAGCACAGATACGCAGTATTTT	CAISGRPGQGLSSTDTQYF	TRBJ2-3	TRBD1	TRBV10-3	-
TGTGCCAGCAGCCCCCGGGGTAGCCACGAGCAGTACTTC	CASSPRGSHEQYF	TRBJ2-7	-	TRBV11-2	-
TGTGCCAGTAGTATAGATCTGGGGACAGGGGGTCAGCCCCAGCATTTT	CASSIDLGTGGQPQHF	TRBJ1-5	TRBD1	TRBV19	-
TGTGCCAGCAGCCGGATCTTGAACACTGAAGCTTTCTTT	CASSRILNTEAFF	TRBJ1-1	-	TRBV2	-
TGTGCCAGCAGTGAATCTCAGAGGGCGATGCTGTTTTTT	CASSESQRAMLFF	TRBJ2-2	-	TRBV6-1	-
TGTGCCAGCAGTGAACTTCGGTGGGAGCAGTACTTC	CASSELRWEQYF	TRBJ2-7	-	TRBV6-1	-
TGCGCCAGCAGCCAAGATACCGGCAGGGGGCTAAGCTACACCTTC	CASSQDTGRGLSYTF	TRBJ1-2	TRBD1	TRBV4-1	-
TGCGCCAGCAGCCTCGACACATCTAATGAAAAACTGTTTTTT	CASSLDTSNEKLFF	TRBJ1-4	-	TRBV10-1	-
TGTGCCAGCAGTACTCCGGGACAGACGGATACGCAGTATTTT	CASSTPGQTDTQYF	TRBJ2-3	TRBD1	TRBV28	few
TGTGCCAGCAGCCCTAGACAGGGGGCGATCACCGGGGAGCTGTTTTTT	CASSPRQGAITGELFF	TRBJ2-2	TRBD1	TRBV9	-
TGTGCCAGCAGTAGACGGACTAGCGGGGGGATGGCGGCCAAAAACATTCAGTACTTC	CASSRRTSGGMAAKNIQYF	TRBJ2-4	TRBD2	TRBV28	once
TGCGCCAGCAGCTTGGAACTCCCCGGGTCAAAAACTAATGAAAAACTGTTTTTT	CASSLELPGSKTNEKLFF	TRBJ1-4	-	TRBV5-1	-
TGTGCCAGCCTAAAGCGGGGGGGAGCCGGTGATACGCAGTATTTT	CASLKRGGAGDTQYF	TRBJ2-3	TRBD2	TRBV2	-
TGTGCCAGCAGCCCTGAGGGCCTCACTGAAGCTTTCTTT	CASSPEGLTEAFF	TRBJ1-1	-	TRBV7-3	-
TGTGCCAGTTTGAAAGGGACTAGCGAACACCGGGAGCTGTTTTTT	CASLKGTSEHRELFF	TRBJ2-2	TRBD2	TRBV6-5	-
TGTGCCTGGAGTGTCTCAGGGGATAATTCACCCCTCCACTTT	CAWSVSGDNSPLHF	TRBJ1-6	-	TRBV30	-
TGTGCCAGCAGTGCCCGCCGTTCGGATACGCAGTATTTT	CASSARRSDTQYF	TRBJ2-3	-	TRBV6-5	-
TGTGCCAGCAGCCAAGTTGGGGGGGGAAACACCATATATTTT	CASSQVGGGNTIYF	TRBJ1-3	-	TRBV4-2	few
TGTGCCAGCAGCTTGGGTACCGGGGTGGCGGAGACCCAGTACTTC	CASSLGTGVAETQYF	TRBJ2-5	-	TRBV5-6	-
TGTGCCAGTAGTATACGGGGGAATCAGCCCCAGCATTTT	CASSIRGNQPQHF	TRBJ1-5	-	TRBV19	-
TGTGCCAGCAGCCCGTTAGCGGGAGGGCGTGGAGATACGCAGTATTTT	CASSPLAGGRGDTQYF	TRBJ2-3	TRBD2	TRBV7-6	once
TGTGCCAGCAGTCGTCGGGGGCAAATGAACACTGAAGCTTTCTTT	CASSRRGQMNTEAFF	TRBJ1-1	-	TRBV2	-
TGTGCCAGCAGTACTCACGGTCAGCCCCAGCATTTT	CASSTHGQPQHF	TRBJ1-5	-	TRBV28	-
TGTGCCAGCAGTCCACATGATAGCTATCAGCCCCAGCATTTT	CASSPHDSYQPQHF	TRBJ1-5	-	TRBV6-5	-
TGTGCCAGCAGTTCCCTTACTAGAACAGGGCCCTATGGGAATGAGCAGTTCTTC	CASSSLTRTGPYGNEQFF	TRBJ2-1	-	TRBV27	-
TGTGCCAGTAAAATGGTGGGGCCGGGAAACACCATATATTTT	CASKMVGPGNTIYF	TRBJ1-3	-	TRBV19	-
TGTGCCAGCACCGAGGGGGGGATAACCTACGAGCAGTACTTC	CASTEGGITYEQYF	TRBJ2-7	-	TRBV6-1	-
TGTGCCAGCAGTGTGGAGGGTTGGACAGATACGCAGTATTTT	CASSVEGWTDTQYF	TRBJ2-3	-	TRBV28	-
TGTGCCAGCAGTGGTCAGGGTACGAACACTGAAGCTTTCTTT	CASSGQGTNTEAFF	TRBJ1-1	-	TRBV2	-
TGTGCCAGCAGCTTAGGGTTGAAGGTACACGAGCAGTACTTC	CASSLGLKVHEQYF	TRBJ2-7	-	TRBV7-2	-
TGTGCCAGCTCTCCCGACGGGGCGCCGTACCAAGAGACCCAGTACTTC	CASSPDGAPYQETQYF	TRBJ2-5	-	TRBV18	medium-sized
TGTGCCAGCAGCTTGAACAGACTAGCGAACACCGGGGAGCTGTTTTTT	CASSLNRLANTGELFF	TRBJ2-2	-	TRBV5-8	few
TGCGCCAGCAGCTCGGGACAGTACACCGGGGAGCTGTTTTTT	CASSSGQYTGELFF	TRBJ2-2	TRBD1	TRBV5-1	-
TGCGCCAGCAGTGAGTCGCAGTATACTGAAGCTTTCTTT	CASSESQYTEAFF	TRBJ1-1	-	TRBV10-1	-
TGTGCCAGCAGTGAAAGTGGGTTTGGGCCCCAGCATTTT	CASSESGFGPQHF	TRBJ1-5	-	TRBV6-4	few
TGTGCCAGCCTGCGGACTCTTGCAACTAATGAAAAACTGTTTTTT	CASLRTLATNEKLFF	TRBJ1-4	-	TRBV6-1	-
TGTGCCTGGAGTGTAGGGAACTCTGGAAACACCATATATTTT	CAWSVGNSGNTIYF	TRBJ1-3	-	TRBV30	once
TGTGCCAGCAGCTATGGATTGAACACTGAAGCTTTCTTT	CASSYGLNTEAFF	TRBJ1-1	-	TRBV11-2	-
TGTGCCAGCAGTTCTCGGACAGGGGGCTCCTACGAGCAGTACTTC	CASSSRTGGSYEQYF	TRBJ2-7	TRBD1	TRBV6-6	-
TGTGCCATCTATGACAGGGGAAATGAAAAACTGTTTTTT	CAIYDRGNEKLFF	TRBJ1-4	TRBD1	TRBV10-3	-
TGTGCCAGCAGTGTGGCCGCAGGGGGGGGGTACGAGCAGTACTTC	CASSVAAGGGYEQYF	TRBJ2-7	-	TRBV6-6	-
TGCGCCAGCAGCTTGGGGTGGGCCAATGAGCAGTTCTTC	CASSLGWANEQFF	TRBJ2-1	-	TRBV5-1	-
TGTGCCAGCAGTTCCATCGACAGGGTAAGCCGCGAGCAGTACTTC	CASSSIDRVSREQYF	TRBJ2-7	TRBD1	TRBV27	-
TGTGCCAGTAGTATAGCGGGGGGCTCCCATGAGCAGTTCTTC	CASSIAGGSHEQFF	TRBJ2-1	-	TRBV19	-
TGTGCCAGCAGTTTGAAATTGGTCCCAGATACGCAGTATTTT	CASSLKLVPDTQYF	TRBJ2-3	-	TRBV2	-
TGTGCCTGGAAACTAACAGGGAGCGAGCAGTACTTC	CAWKLTGSEQYF	TRBJ2-7	-	TRBV30	-
TGCGCCAGCAGCCGTGAGGGAGGCAACCAAGGCTACACCTTC	CASSREGGNQGYTF	TRBJ1-2	-	TRBV5-1	-
TGTGCCAGCAGCTCAGAGGTCGGGAGTATCGGCGGGGAGCTGTTTTTT	CASSSEVGSIGGELFF	TRBJ2-2	-	TRBV7-3	once
TGCGCCAGCAGCTTGGCCGGGACTAGCGGGGGAGCTGGTACGCAGTATTTT	CASSLAGTSGGAGTQYF	TRBJ2-3	TRBD2	TRBV5-1	-
TGTGCCAGCAGCTTAGTTATGTCCGGGAGGTCCGGGGAGCTGTTTTTT	CASSLVMSGRSGELFF	TRBJ2-2	TRBD2	TRBV7-2	few
TGCGCCAGCAGCTCTAGCGGGAGGGTTGGAGATACGCAGTATTTT	CASSSSGRVGDTQYF	TRBJ2-3	TRBD2	TRBV5-1	-